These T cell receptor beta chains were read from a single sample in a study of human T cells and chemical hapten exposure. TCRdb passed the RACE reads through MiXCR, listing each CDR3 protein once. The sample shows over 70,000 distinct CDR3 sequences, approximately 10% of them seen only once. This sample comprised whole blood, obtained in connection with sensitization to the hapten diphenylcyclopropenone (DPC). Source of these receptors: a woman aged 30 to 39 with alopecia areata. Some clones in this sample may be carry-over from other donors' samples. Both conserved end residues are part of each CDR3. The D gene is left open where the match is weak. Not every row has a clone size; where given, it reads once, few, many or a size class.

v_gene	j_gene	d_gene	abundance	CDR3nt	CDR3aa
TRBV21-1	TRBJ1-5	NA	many	TGTGCCAGCAGCAAAGTGGGGGCTCAGCCCCAGCATTTT	CASSKVGAQPQHF
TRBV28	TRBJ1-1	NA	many	TGTGCTGCCAATCGCGAGTACACTGAAGCTTTCTTT	CAANREYTEAFF
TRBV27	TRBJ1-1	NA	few	TGTGCCAGTACAAAATCGGCGATCAGGGAAGAAGCTTTCTTT	CASTKSAIREEAFF
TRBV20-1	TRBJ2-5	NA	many	TGCAGTGCACGGGACCTCCAAGAGACCCAGTACTTC	CSARDLQETQYF
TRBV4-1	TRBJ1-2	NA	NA	TGCGCCAGCAGCCAAGAACCCTTGGACTATGGCTACACCTTC	CASSQEPLDYGYTF
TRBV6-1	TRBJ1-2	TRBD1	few	TGTGCCAGCAGTGAAGCGGGGACAGGGGGCGGAAGGTATGGCTACACCTTC	CASSEAGTGGGRYGYTF
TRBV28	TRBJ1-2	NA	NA	TGTGCCAGCAGCCCAGGCGGGGGGCCTAACTATGGCTACACCTTC	CASSPGGGPNYGYTF
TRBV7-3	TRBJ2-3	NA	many	TGTGCCAGCAGCTTGGCGGGACAGACCACAGATACGCAGTATTTT	CASSLAGQTTDTQYF
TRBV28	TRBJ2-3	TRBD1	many	TGTGCCAGCAGTTTGGAGACAGGGGCCTTGGATACGCAGTATTTT	CASSLETGALDTQYF
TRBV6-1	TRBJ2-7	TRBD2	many	TGTGCCAGCAGGATTCTAGCGGGAGAGTTCTACGAGCAGTACTTC	CASRILAGEFYEQYF
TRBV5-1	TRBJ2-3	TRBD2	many	TGCGCCAGCAGCACTGGAGCGGGGGCGGTCACAGATACGCAGTATTTT	CASSTGAGAVTDTQYF
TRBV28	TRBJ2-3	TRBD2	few	TGTGCCAGCAGTAGGAGCGGGGGGCCCTCGGGGGATACGCAGTATTTT	CASSRSGGPSGDTQYF
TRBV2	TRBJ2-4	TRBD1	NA	TGTGCCAGCAGTCAGGACAGGCCCGGGACCAAAAACATTCAGTACTTC	CASSQDRPGTKNIQYF
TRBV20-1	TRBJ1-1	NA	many	TGCAGTGCTAGTAGCAGGGTCACTGAAGCTTTCTTT	CSASSRVTEAFF
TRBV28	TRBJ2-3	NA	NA	TGTGCCAGCAGTTTGAGGATCACAGATACGCAGTATTTT	CASSLRITDTQYF
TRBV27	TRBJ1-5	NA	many	TGTGCCAGCAGTTTATTCCCCCTCAGGGTGGGGGATAGCAATCAGCCCCAGCATTTT	CASSLFPLRVGDSNQPQHF
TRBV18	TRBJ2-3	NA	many	TGTGCCAGCTCACCATTCTCCTCGGCAGATACGCAGTATTTT	CASSPFSSADTQYF
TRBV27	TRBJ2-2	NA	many	TGTGCCAGCAGTTTGAGGGGACCCGGGACGGTGAACACCGGGGAGCTGTTTTTT	CASSLRGPGTVNTGELFF
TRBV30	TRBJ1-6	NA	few	TGTGCCTGGATGCAAACAGGCAGCTTGAATTCACCCCTCCACTTT	CAWMQTGSLNSPLHF
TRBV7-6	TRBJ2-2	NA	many	TGTGCCAGCAGCCAGGACCAAGTTAAGACCGGGGAGCTGTTTTTT	CASSQDQVKTGELFF
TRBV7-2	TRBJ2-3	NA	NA	TGTGCCAGCAGCTCTTTCGGGGATACGCAGTATTTT	CASSSFGDTQYF
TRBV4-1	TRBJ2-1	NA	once	TGCGCCAGCAGCCACAGCGGGGAGCAGTTCTTC	CASSHSGEQFF
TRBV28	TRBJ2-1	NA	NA	TGTGCCAGCAGTCCTGAAGCCGGACTGTCCCTATTCCATTTACCACCCTACAATGAGCAGTTCTTC	CASSPEAGLSLFHLPPYNEQFF
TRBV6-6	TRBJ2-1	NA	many	TGTGCCAGCAGTCCCAGTTACAATGAGCAGTTCTTC	CASSPSYNEQFF
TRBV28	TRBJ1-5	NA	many	TGTGCCAGCAGTTTAGCAGGGAACCAGCCCCAGCATTTT	CASSLAGNQPQHF
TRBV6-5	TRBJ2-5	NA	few	TGTGCCAGCAGTTCCCGAGACTGGGCGCAAAGGGCCCAGTACTTC	CASSSRDWAQRAQYF
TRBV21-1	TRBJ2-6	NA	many	TGTGCCAGCAGTTGCAGGGGAGCTGGGGCCAACGTCCTGACTTTC	CASSCRGAGANVLTF
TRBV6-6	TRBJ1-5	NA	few	TGTGCCAGCAGTCCCGCAGGGGCGGGAAATCAGCCCCAGCATTTT	CASSPAGAGNQPQHF
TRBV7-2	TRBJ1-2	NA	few	TGTGCCAGCAGTTCTGCGCTTGGGGGTGGCGGATCAAATGGCTACACCTTC	CASSSALGGGGSNGYTF
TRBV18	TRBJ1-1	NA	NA	TGTGCCAGCTCCGGGGATGGCACTGAAGCTTTCTTT	CASSGDGTEAFF
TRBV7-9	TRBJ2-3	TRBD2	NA	TGTGCCTGCAGCTTTCTAGCGGGAGGTTCAGATACGCAGTATTTT	CACSFLAGGSDTQYF
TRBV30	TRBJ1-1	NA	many	TGTGCCTGGACTCCTCTGAGAGGACAGAACACTGAAGCTTTCTTT	CAWTPLRGQNTEAFF
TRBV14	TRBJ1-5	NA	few	TGTGCCAGCAGCGAGACCGGGGGCCTCAATCAGCCCCAGCATTTT	CASSETGGLNQPQHF
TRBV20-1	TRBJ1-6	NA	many	TGCAGTGCTAGCGAGCGGGATAATTCACCCCTCCACTTT	CSASERDNSPLHF
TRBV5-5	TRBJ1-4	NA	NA	TGTGCCAGCAGAAGGCTAGGCCAGGTTACTGAAAAACTGTTTTTT	CASRRLGQVTEKLFF
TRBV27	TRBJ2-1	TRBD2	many	TGTGCCAGCAGCAGCGGGACTGGCAATGAGCAGTTCTTC	CASSSGTGNEQFF
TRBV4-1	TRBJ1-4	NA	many	TGCGCCAGCAGCCAACCAGGGACAGAAAAACTGTTTTTT	CASSQPGTEKLFF
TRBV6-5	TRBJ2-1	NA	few	TGTGCCAGCACCCTCACGGGGGACGGGAATGAGCAGTTCTTC	CASTLTGDGNEQFF
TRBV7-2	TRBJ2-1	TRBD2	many	TGTGCCAGCAGCCCGGGACTAGCGGAATACAATGAGCAGTTCTTC	CASSPGLAEYNEQFF
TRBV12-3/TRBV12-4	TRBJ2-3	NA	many	TGTGCCAGCAGCTATTCCGGACAGCGGTCTAGCACAGATACGCAGTATTTT	CASSYSGQRSSTDTQYF
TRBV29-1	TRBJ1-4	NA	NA	TGCAGCGCTAGGACTAATGAAAAACTGTTTTTT	CSARTNEKLFF
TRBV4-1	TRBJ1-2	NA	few	TGCGCCAGCAGCCAAGAGAGGGGAGGGACGCTCGAACATAACTATGGCTACACCTTC	CASSQERGGTLEHNYGYTF
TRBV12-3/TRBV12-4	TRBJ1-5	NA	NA	TGTGCCAGCACCCAGGGGTATCAGCCCCAGCATTTT	CASTQGYQPQHF
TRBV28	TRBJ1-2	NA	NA	TGTGCCAGCAGTTTGTCAGGGGCGAACTATGGCTACACCTTC	CASSLSGANYGYTF
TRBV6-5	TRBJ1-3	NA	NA	TGTGCCAGCAGTTATGGCTCACAGGGATACTCTGGAAACACCATATATTTT	CASSYGSQGYSGNTIYF
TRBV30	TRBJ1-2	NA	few	TGTGCCTGGAGTGTAGGGGCAGGGTTGTGGAATGGCTACACCTTC	CAWSVGAGLWNGYTF
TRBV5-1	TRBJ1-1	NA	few	TGCGCCAGCAGCGGAACCCCCCAGGGGCCGAACACTGAAGCTTTCTTT	CASSGTPQGPNTEAFF
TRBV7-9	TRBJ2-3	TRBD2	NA	TGTGCCAGCAGCCACGGGACTAGCGGGGCAGATACGCAGTATTTT	CASSHGTSGADTQYF
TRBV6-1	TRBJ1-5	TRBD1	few	TGTGCCAGCAGTCTACAGGGGAGAGGCAATCAGCCCCAGCATTTT	CASSLQGRGNQPQHF
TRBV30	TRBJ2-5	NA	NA	TGTGCCTGGAATATAGAGGGGACGGGGACCCAGTACTTC	CAWNIEGTGTQYF
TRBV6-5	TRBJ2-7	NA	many	TGTGCCAGCAGCCCCGGGGCGTCCTTCTACGAGCAGTACTTC	CASSPGASFYEQYF
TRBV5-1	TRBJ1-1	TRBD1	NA	TGCGCCAGCAGCTTACGGACAGGGAACACTGAAGCTTTCTTT	CASSLRTGNTEAFF
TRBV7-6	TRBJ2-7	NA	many	TGTGCCAGCAGTCAATTCCCGGGACACGAAACCTACGAGCAGTACTTC	CASSQFPGHETYEQYF
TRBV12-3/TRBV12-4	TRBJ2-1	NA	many	TGTGCCAGCAGCTTGGCAGGAGGGAGTGAGCAGTTCTTC	CASSLAGGSEQFF
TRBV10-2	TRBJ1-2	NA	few	TGCGCCAGCAGTCCGAGGGGAGGGGATGGCAGCAACTATGGCTACACCTTC	CASSPRGGDGSNYGYTF